These 23 T cell receptor beta chains share one sample of origin, sequenced in a study of CD8 T cells in Susac syndrome. Roughly 0.5 to 1 ug RNA was reverse transcribed with random hexamers. TCRdb re-analysed the immunoSEQ multiplex PCR reads in MiXCR, keeping a single row per CDR3 protein. The data hold 100,000 to 150,000 distinct CDR3 sequences, with more than 85% observed a single time. Sequencing was carried out using CD8+ T cells from PBMCs. The receptors stem from a human donor with multiple sclerosis.

The chain recombines TRBV13 with TRBJ2-1; D is unclear. The CDR3 is 15 residues long. The germline CDR1 and CDR2 sequences are PRHDT and FYEKMQ (reference sequence). With 4 bases removed from V and 1 base from J, the gap between germline ends came to 11 bases. CDR3 sequence: CASSSRLQSYNEQFF. CDR3 DNA: TGTGCCAGCAGCTCTAGACTGCAATCCTACAATGAGCAGTTCTTC.

This rearrangement joins TRBV9 to TRBJ2-1; 13 bases align to TRBD2. The V gene end was trimmed by 4 bases and the J gene end by 6 bases; junction bases not matched to a gene: 7. Germline CDR1 SGDLS, CDR2 YYNGEE. The CDR3 loop spans 16 amino acids. CDR3 sequence (DNA): TGTGCCAGCAGCACCCCGACTAGCGGGGGGACCAATGAGCAGTTCTTC. Translated, it gives CASSTPTSGGTNEQFF.

The rearrangement joins TRBV10-3 to TRBJ2-3; 10 bases map to TRBD2. The junction had 9 bases not matched to a gene; V was cut back by 5 bases and J by 4 bases. Germline lookup yields CDR1 ENHRY and CDR2 SYGVKD. The CDR3 covers 16 residues. CDR3 nucleotides: TGTGCCATCAGTCCCGGAAGCGGGAGGGATGCAGATACGCAGTATTTT. Translating it yields CAISPGSGRDADTQYF.

The V gene is TRBV9, the J gene TRBJ2-1; unclear D gene. Trimming took 3 bases from V and 5 from J, leaving 3 bases between them. Germline V gives CDR1 SGDLS, CDR2 YYNGEE. This CDR3 comprises 11 residues. The CDR3 here is CASSDHNEQFF. CDR3 DNA sequence: TGTGCCAGCAGCGACCACAATGAGCAGTTCTTC.

This clonotype came up once. V gene TRBV7-9 combines with J gene TRBJ1-2, with TRBD1 matching 8 bases. Germline assignment: CDR1 SEHNR and CDR2 FQNEAQ (reference sequence). V shed 1 base and J 3 bases; nucleotides not matched to a gene: 10. The CDR3 loop spans 17 amino acids. In DNA, the CDR3 is TGTGCCAGCAGCTTAGGGGCAGGGGGCTCTCCCCACTATGGCTACACCTTC. Translated, it gives CASSLGAGGSPHYGYTF.

The V gene is TRBV29-1, the J gene TRBJ1-2; D gene uncertain. V lost 8 bases to trimming and J lost 14 bases, with 12 bases between them. This CDR3 has 8 amino acids. Per the germline V gene, CDR1 is SQVTM and CDR2 is ANQGSEA. The CDR3 DNA reads TGCAGCACTGGGTGGCAGACCTTC. The encoded protein is CSTGWQTF.

This chain uses TRBV13 with TRBJ1-5; no reliable D call. Trimming stripped 0 bases from V and 6 bases from J, with 9 bases between. The V gene's germline CDR1 is PRHDT and CDR2 FYEKMQ (reference sequence). This CDR3 contains 14 residues. The CDR3 sequence: CASSLGLSGQPQHF. In nucleotides, the CDR3 is TGTGCCAGCAGCTTAGGACTTTCTGGTCAGCCCCAGCATTTT. Filled out from reference TRBV13 and TRBJ1-5, the complete variable domain reads AAGVIQSPRHLIKEKRETATLKCYPIPRHDTVYWYQQGPGQDPQFLISFYEKMQSDKGSIPDRFSAQQFSDYHSELNMSSLELGDSALYFCASSLGLSGQPQHFGDGTRLSIL.

This rearrangement joins TRBV10-3 to TRBJ2-7; possible D gene TRBD1, 5 bases. Germline V gives CDR1 ENHRY, CDR2 SYGVKD. V lost 5 bases to trimming and J lost 4 bases, with 12 bases between them. The CDR3 runs 13 residues. This CDR3 is CAISPGLYYEQYV. As DNA, the CDR3 is TGTGCCATCAGTCCAGGGCTTTATTACGAGCAGTACGTC.

The chain combines TRBV5-4 with TRBJ2-7, with D perhaps TRBD2 (5 bases). Germline V gene data show CDR1 as SGHNT and CDR2 as YYREEE (reference sequence). The length of the CDR3 is 12 residues. The V gene lost 5 bases and the J gene lost 6 bases, with 12 bases spanning the gap. The CDR3 region has the DNA TGTGCCAGCAGGCGAGAGGGTGGCGAGCAGTACTTC. Translation gives CASRREGGEQYF.

The chain carries TRBV27 and TRBJ1-1; D may be TRBD1 (6 bases). This CDR3 has 14 amino acids. V lost 5 bases to trimming and J lost 1 base, with 11 bases between them. Per germline, CDR1 MNHEY and CDR2 SMNVEV (reference sequence). The chain's CDR3 is CASSPNRENTEAFF. CDR3 DNA: TGTGCCAGCAGTCCAAACAGGGAGAACACTGAAGCTTTCTTT.

This chain connects TRBV29-1 to TRBJ2-1, with 7 bases identical to TRBD2. The CDR3 has 14 amino acids. V lost 3 bases and J lost 0; bases outside the gene matches: 2. CDR1 and CDR2 from the germline V gene are SQVTM and ANQGSEA. In nucleotides, the CDR3 is TGCAGCGTTGACGGCGGGAGCTCCTACAATGAGCAGTTCTTC. Residues: CSVDGGSSYNEQFF.

The V call is TRBV9, the J call TRBJ2-5, with TRBD2 matching 7 bases. Germline trimming cut 4 bases from V and 5 bases from J; bases unmatched to any gene: 11. The CDR3 is 15 amino acids. CDR1 and CDR2 (germline): SGDLS, YYNGEE. CDR3 DNA: TGTGCCAGCAGCCTCAAGGTCGGAGCGGGGGAGACCCAGTACTTC. It specifies CASSLKVGAGETQYF.

The gene calls are TRBV2 and TRBJ2-7, with TRBD1 matching 9 bases. Per germline, CDR1 SNHLY and CDR2 FYNNEI. CDR3 length: 14 residues. J was trimmed by 5 bases and V by 6 bases; bases with no gene match: 8. CDR3 region: CASRGRDRDHEQYV. CDR3 DNA sequence: TGTGCCAGCAGGGGCCGGGACAGGGACCACGAGCAGTACGTC.

The chain joins TRBV15 to TRBJ1-4; the D gene is possibly TRBD1 (6 bases). Germline V gene data show CDR1 as LNHNV and CDR2 as YYDKDF (reference sequence). V lost 8 bases to trimming and J lost 7 bases, with 17 bases between them. The CDR3 sequence is 14 residues long. The CDR3 DNA sequence: TGTGCCACCGACACAGGGATAAAAGGTGAAAAACTGTTTTTT. Residues: CATDTGIKGEKLFF.

The J gene is TRBJ1-1, the V gene TRBV13; 10 bases match TRBD1. The trim removed 5 bases at V and 2 bases at J, leaving 11 bases unmatched. The CDR3 runs 17 residues. Germline CDR1 is PRHDT and CDR2 is FYEKMQ (reference sequence). CDR3 in amino acids: CASSPTGTGAINTEAFF. The CDR3 bases are TGTGCCAGCAGCCCCACCGGGACAGGGGCGATAAACACTGAAGCTTTCTTT. Combining the CDR3 with reference TRBV13 and TRBJ1-1 gives the whole variable domain AAGVIQSPRHLIKEKRETATLKCYPIPRHDTVYWYQQGPGQDPQFLISFYEKMQSDKGSIPDRFSAQQFSDYHSELNMSSLELGDSALYFCASSPTGTGAINTEAFFGQGTRLTVV.

V gene TRBV4-1 combines with J gene TRBJ1-1; 8 bases map to TRBD1. This CDR3 spans 15 amino acids. Trimming at V came to 5 bases and at J to 2 bases, leaving 7 bases not matched to a gene. CDR1 and CDR2 (germline): MGHRA, YSYEKL. In DNA, the CDR3 is TGCGCCAGCAGCTGGGAGACAGGGGCCAACACTGAAGCTTTCTTT. It codes for CASSWETGANTEAFF.

The chain links TRBV24-1 to TRBJ1-2; no definite D call. V gave up 1 base and J gave up 5 bases, with 10 bases separating them. This CDR3 contains 14 residues. CDR1 is KGHDR and CDR2 is SFDVKD in the germline V gene. In DNA, the CDR3 is TGTGCCACCAGTGATTTTACGGGGATTTATGGCTACACCTTC. It codes for CATSDFTGIYGYTF.

The chain uses TRBV7-9 and TRBJ2-7, with D possibly being TRBD1 (5 bases). Germline CDR1 and CDR2: SEHNR and FQNEAQ (reference sequence). V was clipped by 5 bases and J by 0 bases, with 17 bases between them. This CDR3 region has 16 residues. The CDR3 DNA reads as TGTGCCAGCAGCCCTCCTTCTGGGGCCAGCTCCTACGAGCAGTACTTC. Amino acid sequence: CASSPPSGASSYEQYF.

The J gene is TRBJ2-7, the V gene TRBV10-3; TRBD2 matches 8 bases. V shed 0 bases and J 5 bases; nucleotides not matched to a gene: 9. Germline-derived CDR1 and CDR2 are ENHRY and SYGVKD. The CDR3 sequence is 16 residues long. CDR3 nucleotide sequence: TGTGCCATCAGTGAGTCTATAGCGGGAATTAGCCACGAGCAGTACGTC. Its protein is CAISESIAGISHEQYV.

The J gene is TRBJ2-2, the V gene TRBV5-4; TRBD2 aligns across 8 bases. Per germline, CDR1 SGHNT and CDR2 YYREEE (reference sequence). The CDR3 has 15 amino acids. Trimming at V came to 3 bases and at J to 2 bases, leaving 3 bases not matched to a gene. The DNA for the CDR3 is TGTGCCAGCAGCTCCACTAGCGGTAACACCGGGGAGCTGTTTTTT. Its translation is CASSSTSGNTGELFF.

V gene TRBV5-1 combines with J gene TRBJ2-5, with 8 bases identical to TRBD2. Germline trimming cut 2 bases from V and 3 bases from J; bases unmatched to any gene: 6. The CDR3 has 15 amino acids. The germline V gene has CDR1 SGHRS and CDR2 YFSETQ. CDR3 nucleotide sequence: TGCGCCAGCAGCTTTGGGGGACTAGGGGAAGAGACCCAGTACTTC. It encodes CASSFGGLGEETQYF.

This chain joins TRBV7-8 and TRBJ2-5; 10 bases are shared with TRBD2. J was trimmed by 2 bases and V by 7 bases; bases with no gene match: 19. The germline V gene encodes CDR1 SGHVS and CDR2 FQNEAQ. This CDR3 contains 19 residues. CDR3 sequence (DNA): TGTGCCAGCACCACCAGCCCGCTTAGCGGGGGGAGACCTCAAGAGACCCAGTACTTC. Its translation is CASTTSPLSGGRPQETQYF.

The rearrangement joins TRBV4-2 to TRBJ2-7; D is uncertain. Per the germline V gene, CDR1 is LGHNA and CDR2 is YNFKEQ. V lost 0 bases to trimming and J lost 1 base, with 7 bases between them. The CDR3 runs 14 residues. CDR3 in amino acids: CASSQDAGSYEQYV. The CDR3 coding sequence is TGTGCCAGCAGCCAAGACGCCGGATCCTACGAGCAGTACGTC.